The 30 T cell receptor beta chains below were found in one sample sequenced in a study of CD8+CD57+ T cells in acquired aplastic anemia. Genomic DNA, the template, was used for profiling of the TCR beta VDJ and CDR3. TCRdb re-called the reads with MiXCR, one entry per CDR3 protein. Of 400,000 to 450,000 distinct CDR3 sequences in the sample, under 80% were seen once. Input material: sorted CD4+, CD8+, or CD8+CD57+ T cells (not recorded which) from PBMCs. The origin of the receptors is a human donor in good health, serving as a control.

The chain links TRBV12-3 or TRBV12-4 to TRBJ2-1; no reliable D call. The CDR3 runs 14 residues. V was trimmed by 5 bases and J by 4 bases, leaving 12 bases between them. The CDR3 region is CASSRTARYNEQFF. The CDR3 DNA reads TGTGCCAGCAGTCGAACAGCGAGATACAATGAGCAGTTCTTC.

Notes on this clonotype: One end of the junction varies from germline; a read error may be responsible. The chain employs TRBV7-2 and TRBJ2-5; TRBD2 might be the D (6 bases). Germline assignment: CDR1 SGHTA and CDR2 FQGNSA. The CDR3 extends over 16 amino acids. The CDR3 loop reads CASSLAAGRSLYNQYF. In DNA, the CDR3 is TGTGCCAGCAGTTTAGCGGCAGGGCGGTCTCTGTACAATCAGTACTTC.

In its sample, this clonotype was seen many times. V and J are TRBV9 and TRBJ2-3; D uncertain. V lost 0 bases to trimming and J lost 0 bases, with 11 bases between them. This CDR3 contains 16 residues. Per the germline V gene, CDR1 is SGDLS and CDR2 is YYNGEE. CDR3 in amino acids: CASSVGGETSTDTQYF. The CDR3 DNA follows: TGTGCCAGCAGCGTAGGAGGAGAAACTAGCACAGATACGCAGTATTTT.

This chain uses TRBV11-1 with TRBJ1-2; no firm D call. Trimming stripped 6 bases from V and 7 bases from J, with 9 bases between. This CDR3 region has 11 residues. Germline V gives CDR1 SGHAT, CDR2 FQDESV (reference sequence). In nucleotides, the CDR3 is TGTGCCAGCAGTTGTAGAGGTGGCTACACCTTC. This sequence encodes CASSCRGGYTF. The full variable domain, with the rest looked up from reference TRBV11-1 and TRBJ1-2, is EAEVAQSPRYKITEKSQAVAFWCDPISGHATLYWYRQILGQGPELLVQFQDESVVDDSQLPKDRFSAERLKGVDSTLKIQPAELGDSAMYLCASSCRGGYTFGSGTRLTVV.

The V and J genes are TRBV7-2 and TRBJ2-7; 8 bases line up with TRBD2. With 6 bases clipped from V and 0 bases from J, the junction kept 1 base outside the gene matches. The CDR3 is 13 residues long. Per germline, CDR1 SGHTA and CDR2 FQGNSA. The CDR3 bases are TGTGCCAGCAGACTAGCGGACTCCTACGAGCAGTACTTC. The encoded protein is CASRLADSYEQYF.

Worth noting for this clonotype: It is unclear where the CDR3 begins or ends on the DNA, so no DNA is shown, and the CDR3 is as TCRdb lists it. V usage is TRBV12-3 or TRBV12-4 and J usage is TRBJ2-6. The CDR3 is 16 residues long, ends included. The CDR3 sequence is CASSQEGSYGYTFGSF.

In this sample, this clonotype turned up once. The rearrangement joins TRBV9 to TRBJ2-5, with D tentatively TRBD1 (6 bases). This CDR3 region has 13 residues. CDR1 and CDR2 from the germline V gene are SGDLS and YYNGEE. The V end lost 0 bases, the J end lost 5 bases, and 8 bases lay between the germline ends. The CDR3 coding sequence is TGTGCCAGCAGCGTAGACAGGGTCGAGACCCAGTACTTC. This codes for CASSVDRVETQYF.

Concerning this clonotype: Germline and junction disagree at one end, which may indicate a read error. V is TRBV19 and J is TRBJ1-3, with D tentatively TRBD1 (5 bases). The germline CDR1 and CDR2 sequences are LNHDA and SQIVND (reference sequence). The length of the CDR3 is 16 residues. CDR3 DNA: TGTGCCAGTAGTATAGATCCAGGGATGTATGGCTACACCATCGGTTTT. Translation gives CASSIDPGMYGYTIGF.

The rearrangement uses TRBV2 and TRBJ1-1; TRBD1 matches at 9 bases. Germline CDR1 reads SNHLY; CDR2 reads FYNNEI. The ends lost 6 bases at V and 7 bases at J; junction bases unmatched: 9. The CDR3 contains 14 residues. As DNA, the CDR3 is TGTGCCAGCAGCTTGTCACAGGGACAGGGTGAAGCTTTCTTT. Protein sequence: CASSLSQGQGEAFF. The complete variable domain, with remaining parts taken from reference TRBV2 and TRBJ1-1, reads EPEVTQTPSHQVTQMGQEVILRCVPISNHLYFYWYRQILGQKVEFLVSFYNNEISEKSEIFDDQFSVERPDGSNFTLKIRSTKLEDSAMYFCASSLSQGQGEAFFGQGTRLTVV.

The chain links TRBV20-1 to TRBJ2-5; D gene ambiguous. CDR3 size: 13 residues. Germline CDR1 DFQATT, CDR2 SNEGSKA (reference sequence). V lost 3 bases and J 9 bases, leaving 17 bases between the germline ends. The CDR3 bases are TGCAGTGCTAGGGTTCCTGAAGCTTTCTCCCAGTACTTC. It codes for CSARVPEAFSQYF.

This chain joins TRBV5-5 and TRBJ2-6; D call uncertain. Trimming stripped 1 base from V and 0 bases from J, with 11 bases between. CDR3 length equals 17 residues. Germline V lookup: CDR1 SGHKS, CDR2 YYEKEE (reference sequence). The CDR3: CASSLPLRASGANVLTF. The DNA of the CDR3 is TGTGCCAGCAGCTTGCCCTTACGAGCCTCTGGGGCCAACGTCCTGACTTTC.

The chain employs TRBV20-1 and TRBJ2-7; a weak D match, TRBD1 (5 bases). The germline V gene encodes CDR1 DFQATT and CDR2 SNEGSKA (reference sequence). V gave up 3 bases and J gave up 3 bases, with 12 bases separating them. The CDR3 runs to 13 residues. CDR3 bases: TGCAGTGCTAGTGCAGGGAACTTCTACGAGCAGTACTTC. It specifies CSASAGNFYEQYF.

About this clonotype itself: The CDR3 does not end in the conserved phenylalanine or tryptophan, so this is likely a read error. The V call is TRBV29-1, the J call TRBJ1-1; TRBD1 might be the D (6 bases). CDR1 and CDR2 from the germline V gene are SQVTM and ANQGSEA. Trimming stripped 5 bases from V and 9 bases from J, with 13 bases between. The CDR3 has 11 amino acids. Written as DNA, the CDR3 is TGCAGCGTTTTCAGGGGAGAAAAAGCTTTCTAC. This translates into CSVFRGEKAFY.

The chain is built from TRBV24-1 and TRBJ2-1; 9 bases align to TRBD2. Trimming took 5 bases from V and 7 from J; bases not matched to a gene: 11. Germline values: CDR1 KGHDR, CDR2 SFDVKD. CDR3 size: 16 residues. CDR3 region: CATSATSGTKGNEQFF. The CDR3 DNA is TGTGCCACCAGTGCGACTAGCGGTACGAAGGGGAATGAGCAGTTCTTC.

This clonotype is a singleton in its sample. One end of the junction does not line up with germline, which may come from a read error. V gene TRBV2 combines with J gene TRBJ2-7; D possibly matches TRBD1 or TRBD2 (6 bases each). Near its end, the DNA agrees better with TRBJ2-2, so the J call may be wrong. Germline-derived CDR1 and CDR2 are SNHLY and FYNNEI. The CDR3 is 15 amino acids. The CDR3 spells CASSRRGGDTGELFF. CDR3 DNA: TGTGCCAGCAGCCGGCGGGGTGGGGACACCGGCGAGCTGTTTTTT.

To note about this clonotype: Given the absence of the conserved phenylalanine or tryptophan at the CDR3 end, a read error is likely. V gene TRBV7-9 combines with J gene TRBJ1-6; 7 bases are shared with TRBD1. This CDR3 region has 15 residues. Germline V lookup: CDR1 SEHNR, CDR2 FQNEAQ (reference sequence). Trimming removed 5 bases from V and 7 bases from J; junction bases left unmatched: 8. CDR3 amino acids: CASSTTGTANSPLHV. CDR3 nucleotide sequence: TGTGCCAGCAGCACGACCGGGACAGCCAATTCACCCCTCCACGTT.

Comments on this clonotype: A read error may produce the germline difference seen at one junction end. The chain employs TRBV7-7 and TRBJ1-1, with D maybe TRBD1 (5 bases). Germline assignment: CDR1 SSHAT and CDR2 FNYEAQ (reference sequence). The CDR3 contains 15 residues. The CDR3 spells CASSLIKGHNTEAFF. CDR3 in DNA: TGTGCTAGCAGCTTAATTAAGGGGCACAACACTGAAGCTTTCTTT.

The J gene is TRBJ2-2, the V gene TRBV9; 9 bases are a match to TRBD2. The CDR3 is 15 residues long. J gave up 4 bases and V 4 bases, and 5 bases lay outside the gene matches. CDR1 SGDLS and CDR2 YYNGEE come from the germline V gene. The CDR3 DNA reads as TGTGCCAGCAGCCCGGCGGGGGGGGTCACCGGGGAGCTGTTTTTT. Encoded protein: CASSPAGGVTGELFF. The whole variable domain, remainder taken from reference TRBV9 and TRBJ2-2, is DSGVTQTPKHLITATGQRVTLRCSPRSGDLSVYWYQQSLDQGLQFLIQYYNGEERAKGNILERFSAQQFPDLHSELNLSSLELGDSALYFCASSPAGGVTGELFFGEGSRLTVL.

As regards this clonotype: This may arise from a read error, as a much more abundant clone is one base away. The rearrangement joins TRBV9 to TRBJ2-7; 9 bases are shared with TRBD2. The J segment lost 7 bases and the V segment lost 7 bases, leaving 12 bases of the junction unmatched. The germline V gene encodes CDR1 SGDLS and CDR2 YYNGEE. The CDR3 spans 14 residues. The CDR3 DNA sequence: TGTGCCAGCGGCCGACTAGCGGTGGACGGTGAGCAGTACTTC. The encoded protein is CASGRLAVDGEQYF.

This chain joins TRBV5-1 and TRBJ2-7, with no clear D. The length of the CDR3 is 16 residues. Per the germline V gene, CDR1 is SGHRS and CDR2 is YFSETQ. Trimming pared 0 bases from V and 4 bases from J, leaving 17 bases between. CDR3 nucleotide sequence: TGCGCCAGCAGCTTGGGACTGATCGGTTTGGGGTACGAGCAGTACTTC. Translation: CASSLGLIGLGYEQYF.

V and J are TRBV20-1 and TRBJ1-5; D might be TRBD1 (5 bases). The V gene's germline CDR1 is DFQATT and CDR2 SNEGSKA (reference sequence). CDR3 length: 15 amino acids. Trimming removed 0 bases at V and 7 bases at J, with 16 bases between. CDR3 in amino acids: CSARDFGGISQPQHF. The DNA for the CDR3 is TGCAGTGCTAGAGATTTTGGGGGTATAAGCCAGCCCCAGCATTTT.

Concerning this clonotype: The junction departs from germline at one end; a sequencing error may be responsible. This chain connects TRBV24-1 to TRBJ1-2, with D maybe TRBD1 (5 bases). The CDR3 is made up of 16 amino acids. Germline V gives CDR1 KGHDR, CDR2 SFDVKD. The CDR3 spells CASSQNSQGLNYSYAF. CDR3 DNA sequence: TGTGCCAGCAGCCAGAACAGCCAGGGTTTAAACTATAGCTACGCCTTC.

This clonotype was seen repeatedly, ten times or more. V gene TRBV20-1 combines with J gene TRBJ1-3; possible D gene TRBD1, 6 bases. The CDR3 runs to 13 residues. The germline gives CDR1 DFQATT, CDR2 SNEGSKA (reference sequence). V was pared by 6 bases and J by 4 bases, with 13 bases between. CDR3 in amino acids: CSAQRDKGNTIYF. In DNA form, the CDR3 reads TGCAGTGCCCAACGGGACAAAGGAAACACCATATATTTT.

The rearrangement uses TRBV19 and TRBJ2-1; D may be TRBD1 (6 bases). Germline-derived CDR1 and CDR2 are LNHDA and SQIVND (reference sequence). The CDR3 has 15 residues. V was cut by 3 bases and J by 7 bases, with 16 bases left in between. The CDR3 DNA sequence: TGTGCCAGTAGTATCTCAACCGGGACACAGAATGAGCAGTTCTTC. Translating it yields CASSISTGTQNEQFF.

The chain uses TRBV5-1 and TRBJ2-5; perhaps TRBD2 as D (5 bases). Germline CDR1 SGHRS, CDR2 YFSETQ. The CDR3 contains 15 residues. V lost 4 bases and J lost 2, with 15 bases in between. DNA of the CDR3: TGCGCCAGCAGCGCCCTTAGCGAGGAACAAGAGACCCAGTACTTC. This encodes CASSALSEEQETQYF.

Concerning this clonotype: The conserved final phenylalanine or tryptophan is absent from the CDR3, which likely points to a read error. The DNA is omitted, as the CDR3 cannot be located on it reliably, and the CDR3 follows TCRdb's listing. The genes are TRBV2 and TRBJ1-5; the table assigns TRBD1, which was not confirmed against the DNA. The CDR3 length equals 15 residues, ends included. Per the germline V gene, CDR1 is SNHLY and CDR2 is FYNNEI. The CDR3 region is CAKRDTSVAISPSTD.

Written as DNA, the CDR3 is TGTGCCAGCAGCGACGTACTAGCGGGGAGCGCAGATACGGAGCAGTACTTC. It is translated as CASSDVLAGSADTEQYF. The chain links TRBV7-2 to TRBJ2-7, with TRBD2 matching over 10 bases. CDR1 is SGHTA and CDR2 is FQGNSA in the germline V gene. The CDR3 contains 17 residues. The junction had 17 bases not matched to a gene; V was cut back by 5 bases and J by 7 bases.

V is TRBV12-3 or TRBV12-4 and J is TRBJ1-6; 9 bases fit TRBD1. V gave up 5 bases and J gave up 10 bases; unmatched junction bases: 9. The CDR3 length is 15 residues. The CDR3 nucleotides are TGTGCCAGCAGTGTTGGGGACAGGGATTTATCACCCCTCCACTTT. It translates to CASSVGDRDLSPLHF.

This clonotype appeared a single time. The junction differs from germline at one of its ends, possibly a read error. V gene TRBV7-9 combines with J gene TRBJ1-2; D unclear. Germline lookup yields CDR1 SEHNR and CDR2 FQNEAQ (reference sequence). This CDR3 has 16 residues. CDR3 loop: CATSRDRRWSSYGYTF. CDR3 DNA sequence: TGTGCCACCAGCAGAGATAGGCGCTGGTCTAGCTATGGCTACACCTTC.

The V call is TRBV9, the J call TRBJ2-7; possible D gene TRBD2, 5 bases. V lost 4 bases and J 2 bases, leaving 13 bases between the germline ends. The CDR3 has 14 residues. CDR1 SGDLS and CDR2 YYNGEE come from the germline V gene. The CDR3 sequence is CASSRGISTYEQYF. In DNA form, the CDR3 reads TGTGCCAGCAGCAGAGGGATCTCCACCTACGAGCAGTACTTC.